This T cell receptor (beta chain) came from a study of T and B cells in COVID-19 patients. In the study overall: COVID-19 patients gave peripheral blood either during active infection or after recovery. The recovered patients had mostly mild to moderate COVID-19 with outpatient management. General study results and limits: Early severe-case samples and blood from mildly ill patients during symptoms were in short supply. CD4+, regulatory T cell, CD8+ and sorted SARS-CoV-2-responsive or tetramer+ T cells were not yet sequenced.

This CDR3 is built from 14 residues. The germline V and J ends were trimmed by 3 bases and 4 bases, with 13 bases remaining between them. Germline V gives CDR1 DFQATT, CDR2 SNEGSKA (reference sequence). A remark on this clonotype: Its cognate antigen is unknown.

TRB was amplified from about 260-540 ng of blood genomic DNA. Multiplex PCR with BIOMED2 TRB-A/B primer pools amplified TRB rearrangements. TCRdb re-called the multiplex PCR reads through MiXCR, storing one row per CDR3 protein. Of 5,400 or so distinct CDR3 sequences in the sample, roughly a quarter were seen once. Material: blood. The genes are TRBV20-1 and TRBJ1-3; D is perhaps TRBD1 (5 bases). The clonotype was recovered from a human donor with active COVID-19. The CDR3 region has the DNA TGCAGTGCTAGCCCCTCAGGGAGCGGAAACACCATATATTTT. Amino acid sequence: CSASPSGSGNTIYF.